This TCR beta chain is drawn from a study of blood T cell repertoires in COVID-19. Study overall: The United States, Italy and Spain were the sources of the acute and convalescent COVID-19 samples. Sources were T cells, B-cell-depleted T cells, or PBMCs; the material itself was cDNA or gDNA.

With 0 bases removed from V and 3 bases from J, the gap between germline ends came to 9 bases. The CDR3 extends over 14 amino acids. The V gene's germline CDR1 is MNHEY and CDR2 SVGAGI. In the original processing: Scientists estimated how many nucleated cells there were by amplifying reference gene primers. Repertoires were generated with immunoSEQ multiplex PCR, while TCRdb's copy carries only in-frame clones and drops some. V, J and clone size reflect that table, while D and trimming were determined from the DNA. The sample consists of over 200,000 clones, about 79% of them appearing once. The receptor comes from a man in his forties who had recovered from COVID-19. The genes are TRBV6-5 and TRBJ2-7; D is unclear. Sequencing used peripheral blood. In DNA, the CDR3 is TGTGCCAGCAGTTACTCGAGCAACGGCTACGAGCAGTACTTC. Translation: CASSYSSNGYEQYF.